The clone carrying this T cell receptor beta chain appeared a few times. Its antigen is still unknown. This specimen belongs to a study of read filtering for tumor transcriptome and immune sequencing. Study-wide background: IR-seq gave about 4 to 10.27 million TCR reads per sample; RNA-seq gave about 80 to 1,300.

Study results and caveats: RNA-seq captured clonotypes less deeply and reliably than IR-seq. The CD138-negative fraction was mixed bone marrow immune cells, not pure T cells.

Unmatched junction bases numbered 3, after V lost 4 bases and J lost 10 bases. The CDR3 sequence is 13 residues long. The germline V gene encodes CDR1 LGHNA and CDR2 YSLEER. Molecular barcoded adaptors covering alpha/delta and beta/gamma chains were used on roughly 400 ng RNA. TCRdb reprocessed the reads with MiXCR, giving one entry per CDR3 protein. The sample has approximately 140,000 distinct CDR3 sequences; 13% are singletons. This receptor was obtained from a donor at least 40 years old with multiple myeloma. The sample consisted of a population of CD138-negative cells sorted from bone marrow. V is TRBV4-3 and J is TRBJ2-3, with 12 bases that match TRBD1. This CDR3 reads CASSPGQGAAQYF. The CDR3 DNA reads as TGCGCCAGCAGCCCGGGACAGGGGGCGGCGCAGTATTTT.